The subject of this entry is one T cell receptor (beta chain). Clinical histories supplied by participants themselves formed the basis of cohort assignment. The recovered donors of Cohort 3 showed two negative PCRs, clearance, or symptom resolution. Original analysis: Nucleated cell counts were estimated from reference gene primer amplification. The assay was immunoSEQ multiplex PCR, and TCRdb's table has in-frame clones only and misses some. The D gene and trimming were derived from the DNA, and the V and J assignments and clone size from that table. Of roughly 250,000 clones in the sample, roughly 85% were seen once. In germline, CDR1 is MGHRA, CDR2 YSYEKL. The CDR3 has 14 residues. The V gene lost 5 bases and the J gene lost 2 bases, with 13 bases spanning the gap. The entry originates in a study of blood T cell repertoires in COVID-19.

The receptor comes from a woman under 40 who had recovered from COVID-19. This rearrangement joins TRBV4-1 to TRBJ2-7; D is uncertain. Sequencing used PBMCs or T cells enriched from blood (not recorded which). The CDR3 spells CASSNILGPYEQYF. Written as DNA, the CDR3 is TGCGCCAGCAGCAACATTCTAGGCCCCTACGAGCAGTACTTC.